This TCR beta chain was captured by sequencing in a study of T cell repertoires in cytomegalovirus infection. The overall study: Recently identified HLA-C-restricted and well-studied HLA-B-restricted CMV epitopes were used.

The CDR3 contains 16 residues. Germline values: CDR1 MGHRA, CDR2 YSYEKL. V shed 4 bases and J shed 4 bases, with 18 bases lying between them. TCRdb processed the reads anew with MiXCR; each CDR3 protein has one entry. The table records about 350,000 distinct CDR3 sequences, approximately 35% of them present only once. This clonotype appeared a few times. The antigen is unknown. The gene calls are TRBV4-1 and TRBJ2-3; no definite D call. The sample consisted of cultured PBMCs, taken from culture after CMV antigen stimulation. This receptor was identified in a human donor in good health (CMV status not recorded). Some clones in this sample may be carry-over from other donors' samples. The CDR3 is CASSPRGWAGPDTQYF. DNA of the CDR3: TGCGCCAGCAGCCCCCGAGGATGGGCAGGCCCAGATACGCAGTATTTT.